The rows below give T cell receptor beta chains drawn from one sample of a study of regulatory T cells in long-lasting Graves disease. TCRdb redid the calling of the multiplex PCR reads with MiXCR, one entry per CDR3 protein. The table lists some 220,000 distinct CDR3 sequences, roughly 19% of them singletons. This same sample was also part of a study on T cells in Graves' hyperthyroidism and ophthalmopathy.

The input for sequencing was peripheral blood mononuclear cells (PBMCs), taken at new diagnosis, from a patient treated with antithyroid drugs. All receptors come from a woman younger than 45 with Graves disease. Both conserved end residues are part of each CDR3. A D gene is named only where the DNA matches it firmly. The size of a clone is reported for some rows only, either as once, few or many, or as a class for expanded clones.

v_call	clone_size	j_call	d_call	cdr3_aa	cdr3_nt
TRBV20-1	many	TRBJ1-6	TRBD1	CSARGTGTGIRSPLHF	TGCAGTGCACGAGGCACGGGGACAGGGATCCGGTCACCCCTCCACTTT
TRBV12-3/TRBV12-4	once	TRBJ1-2	.	CATLGGRSTDGYTF	TGTGCCACCTTGGGAGGGCGGAGCACCGATGGCTACACCTTC
TRBV20-1	few	TRBJ1-3	.	CSAHPTGTSGNTIYF	TGCAGTGCTCATCCAACAGGGACCTCTGGAAACACCATATATTTT
TRBV28	.	TRBJ1-1	.	CASALPTEAFF	TGTGCCAGCGCCCTCCCCACTGAAGCTTTCTTT
TRBV5-1	many	TRBJ2-1	.	CASRTDLSYNEQFF	TGCGCCAGCAGGACAGACCTTTCCTACAATGAGCAGTTCTTC
TRBV6-1	many	TRBJ2-3	TRBD2	CASSSASGRTDTQYF	TGTGCCAGCAGCAGCGCTAGCGGGAGAACAGATACGCAGTATTTT
TRBV7-8	.	TRBJ1-2	TRBD1	CASSLIAGGSYGYTF	TGTGCCAGCAGCTTAATAGCAGGGGGAAGCTATGGCTACACCTTC
TRBV20-1	many	TRBJ2-5	.	CSARPSTETQYF	TGCAGTGCTAGACCTAGCACAGAGACCCAGTACTTC
TRBV30	.	TRBJ2-2	.	CACKRDFGGGELFF	TGTGCCTGTAAAAGGGACTTCGGTGGCGGGGAGCTATTTTTT
TRBV15	many	TRBJ2-1	.	CATTNLWQGVANEQFF	TGTGCCACCACCAACCTTTGGCAGGGAGTTGCAAATGAGCAGTTCTTC
TRBV28	many	TRBJ1-5	.	CASSTGYNQPQHF	TGTGCCAGCAGTACAGGTTACAATCAGCCCCAGCATTTT
TRBV11-2	many	TRBJ2-1	.	CASSPTSTSYNEQFF	TGTGCCAGCAGCCCCACGTCTACCTCCTACAATGAGCAGTTCTTC
TRBV28	many	TRBJ1-4	TRBD1	CASSLWGQENEKLFF	TGTGCCAGCAGTCTCTGGGGACAGGAGAATGAAAAACTGTTTTTT
TRBV12-3/TRBV12-4	many	TRBJ2-5	.	CASSFSSGQSETQYF	TGTGCCAGCAGTTTTTCCTCTGGGCAGTCAGAGACCCAGTACTTC
TRBV11-2	many	TRBJ2-7	TRBD1	CASSSGQGQSYEQYF	TGTGCCAGCAGCTCGGGACAGGGTCAATCCTACGAGCAGTACTTC
TRBV28	many	TRBJ2-6	.	CASSSSGSGANVLTF	TGTGCCAGCAGTTCCTCAGGCTCTGGGGCCAACGTCCTGACTTTC
TRBV2	many	TRBJ1-1	.	CATSHPMNTEAFF	TGTGCCACCTCACATCCCATGAACACTGAAGCTTTCTTT
TRBV27	many	TRBJ2-3	.	CASSLAAGITDTQYF	TGTGCCAGCAGTTTGGCGGCGGGGATCACAGATACGCAGTATTTT
TRBV10-3	many	TRBJ2-5	TRBD2	CAISERAGGRETQYF	TGTGCCATCAGTGAAAGAGCGGGGGGGCGAGAGACCCAGTACTTC
TRBV9	many	TRBJ2-3	TRBD2	CASSVGLAVGTDTQYF	TGTGCCAGCAGCGTAGGACTAGCGGTGGGGACAGATACGCAGTATTTT
TRBV20-1	.	TRBJ1-2	TRBD1	CSASTSSDRGYGYTF	TGCAGTGCTAGTACGTCGAGCGACAGGGGCTATGGCTACACCTTC
TRBV3-1	many	TRBJ1-3	.	CASSLVGGASGNTIYF	TGTGCCAGCAGCCTGGTCGGGGGGGCATCTGGAAACACCATATATTTT
TRBV28	many	TRBJ2-7	TRBD1	CASSPTGSSYEQYF	TGTGCCAGCAGTCCGACAGGGAGCTCCTACGAGCAGTACTTC
TRBV6-2/TRBV6-3	.	TRBJ1-4	.	CASSYSPTTYEKLFF	TGTGCCAGCAGTTACTCGCCTACAACATATGAAAAACTGTTTTTT
TRBV24-1	few	TRBJ1-3	.	CATSATEASGNTIYF	TGTGCCACCAGTGCTACCGAGGCCTCTGGAAACACCATATATTTT
TRBV11-2	.	TRBJ2-5	.	CASSLAVGGAQNQETQYF	TGTGCCAGCAGCTTAGCGGTTGGGGGGGCCCAAAATCAAGAGACCCAGTACTTC
TRBV2	.	TRBJ1-3	.	CASIKTGNTIYF	TGTGCCAGCATCAAGACTGGAAACACCATATATTTT
TRBV28	few	TRBJ2-7	TRBD1	CASSRPGAGGVYEQYF	TGTGCCAGCAGCCGACCCGGGGCAGGGGGCGTTTACGAGCAGTACTTC
TRBV10-2	many	TRBJ2-5	.	CATEGLDQETQYF	TGCGCCACTGAGGGACTTGACCAAGAGACCCAGTACTTC
TRBV5-1	.	TRBJ2-5	.	CASEPGGTGPETQYF	TGCGCCAGCGAACCGGGGGGAACAGGGCCAGAGACCCAGTACTTC
TRBV2	many	TRBJ2-1	TRBD1	CASKMGQGYVEQFF	TGTGCCAGCAAAATGGGACAGGGGTACGTTGAGCAGTTCTTC
TRBV12-3/TRBV12-4	many	TRBJ1-2	.	CASSLFSGDYGYTF	TGTGCCAGCAGTTTATTTTCGGGGGACTATGGCTACACCTTC
TRBV19	many	TRBJ2-2	TRBD1	CASSKSGTANTGELFF	TGTGCCAGTAGCAAGTCCGGGACAGCGAACACCGGGGAGCTGTTTTTT
TRBV6-5	many	TRBJ2-7	.	CASSWAGTSYEQYF	TGTGCCAGCAGTTGGGCAGGTACTTCCTACGAGCAGTACTTC
TRBV10-1	many	TRBJ1-3	.	CASSDHPGSSSGNTIYF	TGCGCCAGCAGTGATCATCCAGGTTCAAGCTCTGGAAACACCATATATTTT
TRBV28	many	TRBJ1-1	TRBD1	CASSLRAGTGAAEAFF	TGTGCCAGCAGTTTACGGGCCGGGACAGGGGCCGCTGAAGCTTTCTTT
TRBV3-1	many	TRBJ1-6	.	CASSQEVPGNSPLHF	TGTGCCAGCAGCCAAGAGGTCCCAGGCAATTCACCCCTCCACTTT
TRBV24-1	many	TRBJ2-7	TRBD1	CATSETTGIPYEQYF	TGTGCCACCAGTGAGACGACAGGGATCCCCTACGAGCAGTACTTC
TRBV11-2	many	TRBJ2-7	TRBD2	CASSAVAGAYEQYF	TGTGCCAGCAGCGCAGTAGCGGGTGCCTACGAGCAGTACTTC
TRBV28	many	TRBJ1-5	.	CASRPRGGTSNQPQHF	TGTGCCAGCAGGCCACGGGGGGGGACTAGCAATCAGCCCCAGCATTTT
TRBV2	many	TRBJ2-1	.	CASSDGPTSSYNEQFF	TGTGCCAGCAGTGATGGACCGACCTCCTCCTACAATGAGCAGTTCTTC
TRBV6-5	many	TRBJ2-1	.	CASSYLKGGSYNEQFF	TGTGCCAGCAGTTACCTGAAGGGAGGCTCCTACAATGAGCAGTTCTTC
TRBV7-9	many	TRBJ2-7	.	CASSLAVGGLDEQYF	TGTGCCAGCAGCTTAGCAGTGGGGGGCTTGGACGAGCAGTACTTC
TRBV7-6	many	TRBJ1-4	TRBD1	CASSLGDRVGKLFF	TGTGCCAGCAGCTTAGGGGACAGGGTTGGAAAACTGTTTTTT
TRBV9	few	TRBJ2-1	.	CASSSIAVPTYNEQFF	TGTGCCAGCAGCTCTATAGCGGTCCCTACCTACAATGAGCAGTTCTTC
TRBV29-1	few	TRBJ2-4	.	CSVRDPGAKNIQYF	TGCAGCGTTCGGGACCCCGGGGCCAAAAACATTCAGTACTTC
TRBV19	many	TRBJ1-1	.	CASSIRENTEAFF	TGTGCCAGTAGTATACGGGAGAACACTGAAGCTTTCTTT
TRBV27	many	TRBJ1-1	.	CASSDRGQTLNTEAFF	TGTGCCAGCAGTGACCGGGGACAAACCCTGAACACTGAAGCTTTCTTT
TRBV28	.	TRBJ1-4	.	CASSYTPHRQINEKLFF	TGTGCCAGCAGCTACACCCCGCACAGGCAGATTAATGAAAAACTGTTTTTT
TRBV6-1	many	TRBJ1-5	TRBD1	CASSRSSGGAGNQPQHF	TGTGCCAGCAGTCGATCCTCAGGGGGCGCGGGCAATCAGCCCCAGCATTTT
TRBV27	.	TRBJ2-3	.	CASMFRRTSTDTQYF	TGTGCCAGCATGTTCAGGCGGACTAGCACAGATACGCAGTATTTT